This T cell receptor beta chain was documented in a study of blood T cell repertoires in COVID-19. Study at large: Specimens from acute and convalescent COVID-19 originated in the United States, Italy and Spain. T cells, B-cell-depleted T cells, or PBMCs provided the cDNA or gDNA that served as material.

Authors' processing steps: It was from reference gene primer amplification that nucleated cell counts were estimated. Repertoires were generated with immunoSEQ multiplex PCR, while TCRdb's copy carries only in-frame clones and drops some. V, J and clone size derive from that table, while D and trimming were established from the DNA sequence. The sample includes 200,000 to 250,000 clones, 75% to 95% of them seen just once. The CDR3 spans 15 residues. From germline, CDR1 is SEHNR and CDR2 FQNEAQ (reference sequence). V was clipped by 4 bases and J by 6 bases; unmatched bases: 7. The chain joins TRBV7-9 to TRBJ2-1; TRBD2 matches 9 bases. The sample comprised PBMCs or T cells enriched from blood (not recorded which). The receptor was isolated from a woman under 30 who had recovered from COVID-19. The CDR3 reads CASSSLLAGFNEQFF. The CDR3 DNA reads TGTGCCAGCAGCTCTCTACTAGCGGGTTTCAATGAGCAGTTCTTC.